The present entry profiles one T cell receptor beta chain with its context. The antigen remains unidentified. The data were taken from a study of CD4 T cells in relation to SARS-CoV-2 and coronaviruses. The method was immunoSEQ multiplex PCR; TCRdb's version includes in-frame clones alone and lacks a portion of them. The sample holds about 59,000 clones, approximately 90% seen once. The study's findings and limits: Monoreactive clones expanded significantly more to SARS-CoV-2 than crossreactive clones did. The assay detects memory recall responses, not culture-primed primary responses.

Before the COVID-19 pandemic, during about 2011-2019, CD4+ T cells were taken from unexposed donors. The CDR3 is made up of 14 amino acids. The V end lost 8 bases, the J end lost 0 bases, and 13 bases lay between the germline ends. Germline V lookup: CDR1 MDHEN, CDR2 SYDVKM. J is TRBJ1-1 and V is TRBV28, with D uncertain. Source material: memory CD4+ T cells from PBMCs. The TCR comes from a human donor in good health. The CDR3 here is CASQTLPLNTEAFF. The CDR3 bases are TGTGCCAGCCAGACTCTCCCCTTGAACACTGAAGCTTTCTTT.